These 6 T cell receptor beta chains came from one sample sequenced in a study of human T cells and chemical hapten exposure. The time point here: pre-sensitization, week 0. Treatment defined: therapeutic diphenylcyclopropenone sensitization with weekly scalp DPC. Using its own MiXCR run on the RACE reads, TCRdb lists one record per CDR3 protein. Of approximately 50,000 distinct CDR3 sequences listed, 10% to 12% are singletons. Sequencing used whole blood, obtained in connection with sensitization to the hapten diphenylcyclopropenone (DPC). The receptors were sampled from a middle-aged woman with alopecia areata. Some clones in this sample may be carry-over from other donors' samples.

This clonotype was seen ten or more times. V usage is TRBV9 and J usage is TRBJ2-2; possible D gene TRBD1, 5 bases. Germline assignment: CDR1 SGDLS and CDR2 YYNGEE. The length of the CDR3 is 15 residues. The V end lost 0 bases, the J end lost 3 bases, and 9 bases lay between the germline ends. CDR3 bases: TGTGCCAGCAGCGTAGGCCAGGGTGACACCGGGGAGCTGTTTTTT. Translated: CASSVGQGDTGELFF.

This clonotype was picked up many times. The chain uses TRBV7-9 and TRBJ2-7; D gene ambiguous. This CDR3 contains 14 residues. CDR1 is SEHNR, CDR2 FQNEAQ, per germline (reference sequence). V lost 5 bases, J lost 4 bases, and 15 bases lay in between. The CDR3 reads CASSHSYRDYEQYF. The CDR3 DNA reads as TGTGCCAGCAGCCATAGCTACAGAGATTACGAGCAGTACTTC.

This clonotype was recorded a few times. The J gene is TRBJ2-6, the V gene TRBV18; D is unresolved. Germline V CDR1 and CDR2: KGHSH, LQKENI. The CDR3 loop spans 14 amino acids. Between the trimmed V and J ends, which lost 3 bases and 2 bases, there was a span of 5 bases. The CDR3 spells CASSPGPGANVLTF. The DNA for the CDR3 is TGTGCCAGCTCACCCGGGCCTGGGGCCAACGTCCTGACTTTC.

This clonotype occurred many times. CDR3 region: CASSIGGASGPYNEQFF. The CDR3 DNA reads as TGTGCCAGTAGTATTGGGGGGGCGTCGGGACCCTACAATGAGCAGTTCTTC. The chain has TRBV19 and TRBJ2-1, with a weak D call TRBD2 (7 bases). Trimming removed 3 bases at V and 2 bases at J, with 17 bases between. Germline CDR1 reads LNHDA; CDR2 reads SQIVND (reference sequence). The CDR3 consists of 17 residues.

The CDR3 here is CASILGLAGSTDTQYF. For the CDR3, the DNA is TGTGCCAGCATCCTGGGACTAGCGGGGAGCACAGATACGCAGTATTTT. The gene calls are TRBV12-3 or TRBV12-4 and TRBJ2-3; 13 positions match TRBD2. V trimming: 7 bases; J trimming: 0 bases; junction bases outside the gene matches: 4. This CDR3 is built from 16 residues.

The chain uses TRBV4-3 and TRBJ2-3; TRBD2 agrees at 9 bases. The CDR3 contains 18 residues. Germline V CDR1 and CDR2: LGHNA, YSLEER. V shed 1 base, J shed 4 bases, and the junction held 12 bases outside the gene matches. The CDR3 region is CASSQVLPSGGNPDTQYF. As DNA, the CDR3 is TGCGCCAGCAGCCAAGTCCTTCCCAGCGGGGGGAACCCAGATACGCAGTATTTT.